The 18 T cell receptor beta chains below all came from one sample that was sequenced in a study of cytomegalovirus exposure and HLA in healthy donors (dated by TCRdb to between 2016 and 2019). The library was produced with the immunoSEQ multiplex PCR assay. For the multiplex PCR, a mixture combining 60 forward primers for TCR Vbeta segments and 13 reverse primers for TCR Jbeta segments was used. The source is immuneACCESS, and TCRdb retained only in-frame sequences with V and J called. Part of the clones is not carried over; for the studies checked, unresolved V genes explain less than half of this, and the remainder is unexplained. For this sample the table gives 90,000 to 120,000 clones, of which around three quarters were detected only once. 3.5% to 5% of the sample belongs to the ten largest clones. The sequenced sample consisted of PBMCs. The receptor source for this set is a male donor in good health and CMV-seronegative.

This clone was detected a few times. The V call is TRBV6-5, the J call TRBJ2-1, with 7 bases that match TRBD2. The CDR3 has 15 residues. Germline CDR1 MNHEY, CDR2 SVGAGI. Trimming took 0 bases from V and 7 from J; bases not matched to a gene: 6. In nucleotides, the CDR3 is TGTGCCAGCAGTTACTCGACTAGCCCATATAATGAGCAGTTCTTC. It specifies CASSYSTSPYNEQFF.

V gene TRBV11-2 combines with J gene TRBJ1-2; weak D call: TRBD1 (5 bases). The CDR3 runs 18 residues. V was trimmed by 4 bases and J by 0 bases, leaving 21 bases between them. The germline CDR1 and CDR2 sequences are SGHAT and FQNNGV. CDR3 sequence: CASSSRFQTASPNYGYTF. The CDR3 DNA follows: TGTGCCAGCAGCTCGAGATTCCAGACAGCGTCCCCTAACTATGGCTACACCTTC. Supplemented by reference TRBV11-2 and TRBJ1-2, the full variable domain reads EAGVAQSPRYKIIEKRQSVAFWCNPISGHATLYWYQQILGQGPKLLIQFQNNGVVDDSQLPKDRFSAERLKGVDSTLKIQPAKLEDSAVYLCASSSRFQTASPNYGYTFGSGTRLTVV.

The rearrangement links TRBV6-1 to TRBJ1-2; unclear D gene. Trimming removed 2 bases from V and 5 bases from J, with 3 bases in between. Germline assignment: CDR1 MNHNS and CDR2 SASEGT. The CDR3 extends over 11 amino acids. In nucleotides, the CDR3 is TGTGCCAGCAGTGAACAGTATGGCTACACCTTC. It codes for CASSEQYGYTF.

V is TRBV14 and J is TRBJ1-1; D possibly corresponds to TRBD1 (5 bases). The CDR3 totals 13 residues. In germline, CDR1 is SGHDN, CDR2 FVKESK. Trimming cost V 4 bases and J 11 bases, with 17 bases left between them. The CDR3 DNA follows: TGTGCCAGCAGCCCAGGTTGGGGCCGCCGGGCTTTCTTT. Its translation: CASSPGWGRRAFF.

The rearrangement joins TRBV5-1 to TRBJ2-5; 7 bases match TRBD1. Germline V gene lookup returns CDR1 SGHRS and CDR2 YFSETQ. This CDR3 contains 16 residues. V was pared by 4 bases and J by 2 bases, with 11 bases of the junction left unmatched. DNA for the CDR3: TGCGCCAGCAGCAGGACAAATACAGGGGCGCAAGAGACCCAGTACTTC. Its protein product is CASSRTNTGAQETQYF.

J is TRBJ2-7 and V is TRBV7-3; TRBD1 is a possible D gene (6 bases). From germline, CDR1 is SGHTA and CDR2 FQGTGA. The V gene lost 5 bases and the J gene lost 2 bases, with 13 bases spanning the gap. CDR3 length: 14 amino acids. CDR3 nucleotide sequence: TGTGCCAGCAGCCCACCGGACAGACCCTACGAGCAGTACTTC. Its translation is CASSPPDRPYEQYF.

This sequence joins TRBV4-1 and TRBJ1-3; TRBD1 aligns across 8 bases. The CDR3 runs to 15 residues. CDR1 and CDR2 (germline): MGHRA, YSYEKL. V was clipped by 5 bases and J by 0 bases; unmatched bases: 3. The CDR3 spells CASSGTGGSGNTIYF. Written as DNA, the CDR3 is TGCGCCAGCAGCGGCACAGGGGGCTCTGGAAACACCATATATTTT.

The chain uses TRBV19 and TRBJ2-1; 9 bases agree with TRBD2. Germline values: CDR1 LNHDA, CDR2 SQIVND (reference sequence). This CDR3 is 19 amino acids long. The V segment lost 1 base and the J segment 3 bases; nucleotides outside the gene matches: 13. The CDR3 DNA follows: TGTGCCAGTAGTATAGGGGGCCTAGCGGGACGGCCCGACTACAATGAGCAGTTCTTC. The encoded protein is CASSIGGLAGRPDYNEQFF.

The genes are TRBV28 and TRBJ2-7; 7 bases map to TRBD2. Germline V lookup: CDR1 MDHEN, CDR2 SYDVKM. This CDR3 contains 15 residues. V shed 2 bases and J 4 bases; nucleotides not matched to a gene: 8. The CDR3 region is CASSLPRREAYEQYF. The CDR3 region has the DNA TGTGCCAGCAGTTTACCCCGACGGGAGGCGTACGAGCAGTACTTC. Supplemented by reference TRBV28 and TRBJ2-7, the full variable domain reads DVKVTQSSRYLVKRTGEKVFLECVQDMDHENMFWYRQDPGLGLRLIYFSYDVKMKEKGDIPEGYSVSREKKERFSLILESASTNQTSMYLCASSLPRREAYEQYFGPGTRLTVT.

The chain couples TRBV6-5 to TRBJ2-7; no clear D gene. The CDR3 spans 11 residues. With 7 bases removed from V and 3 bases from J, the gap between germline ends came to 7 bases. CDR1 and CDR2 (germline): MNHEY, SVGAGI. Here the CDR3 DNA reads TGTGCCAGCACCAACGGCTACGAGCAGTACTTC. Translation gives CASTNGYEQYF.

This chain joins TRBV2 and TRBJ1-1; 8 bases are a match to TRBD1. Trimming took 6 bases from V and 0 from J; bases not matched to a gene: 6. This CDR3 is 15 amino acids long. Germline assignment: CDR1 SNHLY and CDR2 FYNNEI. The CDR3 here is CASRHGTGLNTEAFF. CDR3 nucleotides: TGTGCCAGCAGGCACGGGACAGGTTTGAACACTGAAGCTTTCTTT.

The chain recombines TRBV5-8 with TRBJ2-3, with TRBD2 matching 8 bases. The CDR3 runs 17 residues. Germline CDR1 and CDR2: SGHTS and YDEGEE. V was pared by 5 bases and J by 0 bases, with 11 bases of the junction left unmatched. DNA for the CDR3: TGTGCCAGCAGTTGGGCGCTGGTAGCGGGAAGCACAGATACGCAGTATTTT. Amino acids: CASSWALVAGSTDTQYF.

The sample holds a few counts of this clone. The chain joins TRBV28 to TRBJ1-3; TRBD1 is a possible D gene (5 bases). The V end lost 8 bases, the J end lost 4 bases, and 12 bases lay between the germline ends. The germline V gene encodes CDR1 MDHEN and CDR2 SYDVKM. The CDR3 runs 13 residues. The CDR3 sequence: CASERGSGNTIYF. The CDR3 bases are TGTGCCAGCGAAAGGGGTTCAGGAAACACCATATATTTT.

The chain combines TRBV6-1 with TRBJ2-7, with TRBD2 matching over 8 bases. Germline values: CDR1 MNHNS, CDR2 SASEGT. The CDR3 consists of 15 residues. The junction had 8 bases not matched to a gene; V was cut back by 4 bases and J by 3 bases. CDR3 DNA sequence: TGTGCCAGCAGTGTCGCTAGCGGGCGACTCTACGAGCAGTACTTC. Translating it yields CASSVASGRLYEQYF.

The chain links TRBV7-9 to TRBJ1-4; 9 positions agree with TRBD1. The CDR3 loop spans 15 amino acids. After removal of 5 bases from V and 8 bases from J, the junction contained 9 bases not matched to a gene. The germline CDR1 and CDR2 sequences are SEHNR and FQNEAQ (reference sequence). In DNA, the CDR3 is TGTGCCAGCAGCCCCCAACAGGGGGCTGGGGAAAAACTGTTTTTT. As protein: CASSPQQGAGEKLFF.

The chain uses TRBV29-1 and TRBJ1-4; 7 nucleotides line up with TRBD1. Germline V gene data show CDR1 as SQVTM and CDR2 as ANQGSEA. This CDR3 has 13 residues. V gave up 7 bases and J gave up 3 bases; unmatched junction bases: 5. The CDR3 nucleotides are TGCAGCGCCGCGGGACAGTCTAATGAAAAACTGTTTTTT. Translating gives CSAAGQSNEKLFF.

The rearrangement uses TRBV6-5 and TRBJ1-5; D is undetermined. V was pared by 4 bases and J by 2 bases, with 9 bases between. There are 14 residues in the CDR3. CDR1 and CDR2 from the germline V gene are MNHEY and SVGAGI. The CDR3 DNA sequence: TGTGCCAGCAGTTCCCGAGAGGGCAATCAGCCCCAGCATTTT. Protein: CASSSREGNQPQHF.

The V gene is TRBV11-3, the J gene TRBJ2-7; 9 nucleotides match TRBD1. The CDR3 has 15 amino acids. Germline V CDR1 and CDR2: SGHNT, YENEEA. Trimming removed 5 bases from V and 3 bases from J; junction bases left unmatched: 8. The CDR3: CASSQGTGLGYEQYF. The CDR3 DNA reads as TGTGCCAGCAGCCAAGGGACAGGGTTAGGCTACGAGCAGTACTTC.